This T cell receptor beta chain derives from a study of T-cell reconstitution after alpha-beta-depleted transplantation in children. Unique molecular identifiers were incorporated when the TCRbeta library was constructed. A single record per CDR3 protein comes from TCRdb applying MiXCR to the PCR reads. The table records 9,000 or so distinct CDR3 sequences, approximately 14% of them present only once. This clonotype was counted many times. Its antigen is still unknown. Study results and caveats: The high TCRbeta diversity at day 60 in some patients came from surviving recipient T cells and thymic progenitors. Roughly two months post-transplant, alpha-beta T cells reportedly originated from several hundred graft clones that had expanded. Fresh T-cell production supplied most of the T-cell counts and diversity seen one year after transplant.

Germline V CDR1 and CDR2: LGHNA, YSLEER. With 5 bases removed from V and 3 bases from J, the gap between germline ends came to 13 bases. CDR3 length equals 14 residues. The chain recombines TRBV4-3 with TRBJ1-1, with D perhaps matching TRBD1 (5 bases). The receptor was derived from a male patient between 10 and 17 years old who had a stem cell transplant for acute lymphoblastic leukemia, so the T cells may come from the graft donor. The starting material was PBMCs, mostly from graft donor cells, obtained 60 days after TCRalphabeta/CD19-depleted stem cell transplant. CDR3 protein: CASSGGRVDTEAFF. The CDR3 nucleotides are TGCGCCAGCAGCGGTGGCAGGGTGGACACTGAAGCTTTCTTT.